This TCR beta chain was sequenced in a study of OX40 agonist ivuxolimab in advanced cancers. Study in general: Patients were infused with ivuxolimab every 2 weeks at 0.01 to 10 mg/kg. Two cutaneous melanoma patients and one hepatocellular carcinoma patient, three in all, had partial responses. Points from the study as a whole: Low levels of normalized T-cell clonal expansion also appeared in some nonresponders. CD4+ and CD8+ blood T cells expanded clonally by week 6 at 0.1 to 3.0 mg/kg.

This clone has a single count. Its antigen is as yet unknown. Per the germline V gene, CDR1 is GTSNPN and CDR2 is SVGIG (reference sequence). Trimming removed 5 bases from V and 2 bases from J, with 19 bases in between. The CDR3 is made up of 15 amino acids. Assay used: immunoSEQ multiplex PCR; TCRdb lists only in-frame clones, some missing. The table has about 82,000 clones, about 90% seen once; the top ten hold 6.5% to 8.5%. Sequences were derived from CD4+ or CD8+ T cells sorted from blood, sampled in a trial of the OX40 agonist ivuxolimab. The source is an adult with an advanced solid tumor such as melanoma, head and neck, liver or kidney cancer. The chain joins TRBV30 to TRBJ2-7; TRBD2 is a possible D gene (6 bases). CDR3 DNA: TGTGCCTGGGAACAAACCGGGACTTTTGCCTACGAGCAGTACTTC. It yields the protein CAWEQTGTFAYEQYF.